This entry lists 10 T cell receptor beta chains sequenced from one sample in a study of regulatory T cells in long-lasting Graves disease. Noted time point: newly diagnosed GD, antithyroid drugs for less than 3 months. The TCR library was prepared using RNA isolated from PBMCs. The TCR beta library used iRepertoire HTBI primers with Arm-PCR amplification of CDR3. TCRdb re-called the multiplex PCR reads through MiXCR, storing one row per CDR3 protein. The sample records around 500,000 distinct CDR3 sequences, about 12% being singletons. These same records also appear under a second study, on T cells in Graves' hyperthyroidism and ophthalmopathy.

Sample: peripheral blood mononuclear cells (PBMCs), taken at new diagnosis, from a patient treated with antithyroid drugs. The receptors here all came from a woman under 40 with Graves disease.

This clonotype turned up a few times. This chain connects TRBV19 to TRBJ2-7; 10 nucleotides line up with TRBD1. Germline lookup yields CDR1 LNHDA and CDR2 SQIVND (reference sequence). The CDR3 extends over 16 amino acids. V was pared by 7 bases and J by 3 bases, with 12 bases of the junction left unmatched. CDR3 nucleotide sequence: TGTGCCAGTACTACAATGACGGGACAGGGGCACTACGAGCAGTACTTC. Protein product: CASTTMTGQGHYEQYF.

This clonotype was seen at least ten times. This chain uses TRBV20-1 with TRBJ2-3; 9 bases match TRBD2. The V gene end was trimmed by 3 bases and the J gene end by 2 bases; junction bases not matched to a gene: 6. Germline assignment: CDR1 DFQATT and CDR2 SNEGSKA (reference sequence). This CDR3 contains 15 residues. The CDR3 loop is CSASGLAHDTDTQYF. CDR3 DNA: TGCAGTGCTAGCGGACTAGCGCACGACACAGATACGCAGTATTTT.

There are many counts of this clonotype. V gene TRBV9 combines with J gene TRBJ1-1, with D hard to call. The CDR3 sequence is 15 residues long. V lost 0 bases and J lost 5, with 14 bases in between. From germline, CDR1 is SGDLS and CDR2 YYNGEE. The CDR3 spells CASSVGGSRGTEAFF. The CDR3 bases are TGTGCCAGCAGCGTAGGAGGGTCCCGGGGAACTGAAGCTTTCTTT.

This clonotype showed up many times. The rearrangement links TRBV2 to TRBJ2-2; D call uncertain. The CDR3 runs to 14 residues. The germline gives CDR1 SNHLY, CDR2 FYNNEI. The ends were cut back, 8 bases at V and 0 bases at J, with 10 bases in the middle. Here the CDR3 reads CASGVITNTGELFF. DNA of the CDR3: TGTGCCAGCGGGGTTATCACGAACACCGGGGAGCTGTTTTTT. Full variable domain (missing parts from reference TRBV2 and TRBJ2-2): EPEVTQTPSHQVTQMGQEVILRCVPISNHLYFYWYRQILGQKVEFLVSFYNNEISEKSEIFDDQFSVERPDGSNFTLKIRSTKLEDSAMYFCASGVITNTGELFFGEGSRLTVL.

This clonotype was detected only a few times. The chain recombines TRBV19 with TRBJ2-7, with 7 bases that match TRBD2. Unmatched junction bases numbered 6, after V lost 3 bases and J lost 4 bases. The CDR3 is 14 amino acids. Germline V gene data show CDR1 as LNHDA and CDR2 as SQIVND (reference sequence). The CDR3 DNA follows: TGTGCCAGTAGTATCGGACTAGGGCGGTACGAGCAGTACTTC. Its protein product is CASSIGLGRYEQYF.

This clonotype was observed a few times. V gene TRBV10-1 combines with J gene TRBJ2-1; 14 bases map to TRBD2. The CDR3 runs to 18 residues. The germline CDR1 and CDR2 sequences are WNHNN and SYGVQD (reference sequence). V trimming: 6 bases; J trimming: 4 bases; junction bases outside the gene matches: 11. The CDR3 sequence is CASSPGLAGEGPYNEQFF. The CDR3 DNA sequence: TGCGCCAGCAGCCCGGGACTAGCGGGAGAAGGCCCATACAATGAGCAGTTCTTC.

J is TRBJ1-4 and V is TRBV6-1, with D perhaps TRBD1 (5 bases). With the DNA end fitting TRBJ1-6 better, the J assignment may be wrong. The CDR3 covers 16 residues. The V gene's germline CDR1 is MNHNS and CDR2 SASEGT. CDR3 sequence (DNA): TGTGCCAGCAGGGGACGGGGACCCCTCTATAATTCACCCCTCCACTTT. It translates to CASRGRGPLYNSPLHF.

This clonotype was counted many times. CDR3 in DNA: TGTGCCATCTCTCCAGCGGGAGGTTCCTACGAGCAGTACTTC. It encodes CAISPAGGSYEQYF. V and J are TRBV10-3 and TRBJ2-7; 9 positions match TRBD2. The CDR3 runs 14 residues. V lost 8 bases, J lost 1 base, and 6 bases stayed unmatched. The germline gives CDR1 ENHRY, CDR2 SYGVKD.

This chain uses TRBV5-8 with TRBJ2-2, with D perhaps TRBD2 (5 bases). The CDR3 covers 17 residues. In germline, CDR1 is SGHTS, CDR2 YDEGEE. V was pared by 3 bases and J by 2 bases, with 17 bases between. The chain's CDR3 is CASSSKWETINTGELFF. The CDR3 DNA follows: TGTGCCAGCAGCTCAAAATGGGAGACAATCAACACCGGGGAGCTGTTTTTT.

This clonotype appeared many times. The CDR3 spells CSAAEGGGTDTQYF. The CDR3 region has the DNA TGCAGTGCCGCCGAGGGGGGAGGAACAGATACGCAGTATTTT. This chain links TRBV20-1 with TRBJ2-3; D could derive from TRBD1 or TRBD2 (6 bases each). The ends were cut back, 6 bases at V and 3 bases at J, with 16 bases in the middle. Germline V gene lookup returns CDR1 DFQATT and CDR2 SNEGSKA (reference sequence). The CDR3 is 14 residues long.